A single sample gave rise to the 28 T cell receptor beta chains below, sequenced in a study of T-cell memory formation after mild COVID-19. TCRdb processed the 5' RACE reads anew with MiXCR; each CDR3 protein has one entry. Among roughly 400,000 distinct CDR3 sequences listed, about 16% were seen once. Sequencing was carried out using PBMCs or a T cell subset sorted from them (not recorded which). These receptors all come from a man younger than 30 who had mild COVID-19 (a few samples of this study predate the infection). Cell type and time point are not known.

The chain has TRBV4-3 and TRBJ1-1, with D unresolved. CDR1 LGHNA and CDR2 YSLEER come from the germline V gene. V lost 1 base and J lost 4, with 10 bases in between. CDR3 length: 14 amino acids. The CDR3 here is CASSQAALGTEAFF. The CDR3 DNA is TGCGCCAGCAGCCAAGCGGCACTGGGCACTGAAGCTTTCTTT.

The rearrangement uses TRBV12-3 or TRBV12-4 and TRBJ2-1; D might be TRBD2 (5 bases). The length of the CDR3 is 15 residues. V was shortened by 5 bases and J by 0 bases, with 11 bases between the two germline ends. This chain's CDR3 is CASSPPGSSYNEQFF. CDR3 DNA: TGTGCCAGCAGTCCCCCGGGGAGCTCCTACAATGAGCAGTTCTTC.

This clonotype was detected many times. CDR3 protein: CASSLLAGGTYEQYV. The CDR3 nucleotides read TGTGCCAGCAGCCTACTAGCGGGGGGGACCTACGAGCAGTACGTC. V usage is TRBV7-2 and J usage is TRBJ2-7; 13 nucleotides line up with TRBD2. CDR3 size: 15 residues. Trimming cost V 5 bases and J 2 bases; bases outside gene matches: 3. CDR1 and CDR2 (germline): SGHTA, FQGNSA.

This clonotype was picked up a small number of times. The V gene is TRBV7-3, the J gene TRBJ2-2; D gene ambiguous. CDR1 SGHTA and CDR2 FQGTGA come from the germline V gene. The V end was cut by 7 bases, the J end by 0 bases, with 9 bases between. The CDR3 covers 14 residues. As DNA, the CDR3 is TGTGCCAGCACCCGAAGCTCGAACACCGGGGAGCTGTTTTTT. It codes for CASTRSSNTGELFF.

This clonotype was recorded a few times. The genes are TRBV7-2 and TRBJ1-5, with TRBD1 as a possible D gene (5 bases). Trimming took off 3 bases at V and 2 bases at J, with 8 bases between the two ends. The germline V gene has CDR1 SGHTA and CDR2 FQGNSA. This CDR3 comprises 14 residues. CDR3 sequence (DNA): TGTGCCAGCAGCTTTACAGGACGCAATCAGCCCCAGCATTTT. Its protein product is CASSFTGRNQPQHF.

The J gene is TRBJ2-1, the V gene TRBV5-1; D could derive from TRBD1 or TRBD2 (5 bases each). Germline CDR1 is SGHRS and CDR2 is YFSETQ. This CDR3 is built from 14 residues. The V end was cut by 5 bases, the J end by 0 bases, with 9 bases between. The CDR3 bases are TGCGCCAGCAGTCCCGGGGCCTCCTACAATGAGCAGTTCTTC. This sequence encodes CASSPGASYNEQFF.

This clonotype was seen a few times. V and J are TRBV7-2 and TRBJ2-5; D may be TRBD1 (6 bases). There are 15 residues in the CDR3. Trimming left V 7 bases short and J 3 bases short, with 18 bases between. The germline V gene encodes CDR1 SGHTA and CDR2 FQGNSA. The CDR3 region has the DNA TGTGCCAGCAACAACAGGGTTTCGCCGGAAGAGACCCAGTACTTC. Its translation is CASNNRVSPEETQYF.

This clonotype was found a few times. The chain employs TRBV6-1 and TRBJ2-5; unclear D gene. The CDR3 covers 16 residues. V gave up 2 bases and J gave up 4 bases, with 17 bases separating them. Germline V lookup: CDR1 MNHNS, CDR2 SASEGT. CDR3 amino acids: CASSESMVPSGETQYF. The DNA for the CDR3 is TGTGCCAGCAGTGAAAGTATGGTACCTTCTGGAGAGACCCAGTACTTC.

This sequence joins TRBV25-1 and TRBJ2-7, with D possibly being TRBD1 or TRBD2 (5 bases each). The CDR3 covers 16 residues. V was clipped by 2 bases and J by 0 bases, with 14 bases between them. Germline values: CDR1 MGHDK, CDR2 SYGVNS. The CDR3 sequence: CASSETGPPPSYEQYF. The CDR3 coding sequence is TGTGCCAGCAGTGAAACGGGGCCCCCGCCCTCCTACGAGCAGTACTTC.

This clonotype came up a few times. The chain links TRBV6-2 or TRBV6-3 to TRBJ2-1; 7 bases match TRBD1. The CDR3 spans 16 residues. Per germline, CDR1 MNHEY and CDR2 SVGEGT. Losses at the gene ends were 7 bases for V and 0 bases for J; bases not matched to a gene: 9. This chain's CDR3 is CASINTGAASYNEQFF. In DNA form, the CDR3 reads TGTGCCAGCATTAATACAGGGGCGGCCTCCTACAATGAGCAGTTCTTC.

This clonotype was picked up a small number of times. The chain couples TRBV11-2 to TRBJ1-2; D is unclear. V was cut by 1 base and J by 2 bases, with 11 bases left in between. CDR1 and CDR2 from the germline V gene are SGHAT and FQNNGV. CDR3 length equals 15 residues. In nucleotides, the CDR3 is TGTGCCAGCAGCTTAGGACTCCAGCAGAACTATGGCTACACCTTC. Translating it yields CASSLGLQQNYGYTF.

This clonotype was picked up a small number of times. The rearrangement uses TRBV7-8 and TRBJ2-3; 8 positions agree with TRBD2. V dropped 4 bases and J dropped 6; count of bases not matched to a gene: 9. This CDR3 has 15 amino acids. Germline values: CDR1 SGHVS, CDR2 FQNEAQ. The CDR3 region is CASSSRGRGDDTQYF. CDR3 nucleotides: TGTGCCAGCAGCTCTCGGGGGCGGGGGGATGATACGCAGTATTTT.

This chain links TRBV27 with TRBJ2-5; a weak D match, TRBD2 (6 bases). V was trimmed by 5 bases and J by 7 bases, leaving 14 bases between them. Germline loops: CDR1 MNHEY, CDR2 SMNVEV (reference sequence). There are 13 residues in the CDR3. CDR3: CASSPLALGTQYF. The CDR3 bases are TGTGCCAGCAGTCCACTAGCATTGGGGACCCAGTACTTC.

The gene calls are TRBV9 and TRBJ2-2, with D uncertain. Trimming took off 3 bases at V and 0 bases at J, with 9 bases between the two ends. Germline V gene sequence: CDR1 SGDLS, CDR2 YYNGEE. The CDR3 runs to 15 residues. This CDR3 reads CASSGSGSNTGELFF. DNA of the CDR3: TGTGCCAGCAGCGGTAGTGGGTCGAACACCGGGGAGCTGTTTTTT.

In this sample, this clonotype turned up a few times. This chain connects TRBV7-9 to TRBJ2-1, with D tentatively TRBD1 (7 bases). Germline values: CDR1 SEHNR, CDR2 FQNEAQ (reference sequence). This CDR3 has 12 residues. V was pared by 2 bases and J by 9 bases, with 8 bases between. CDR3 DNA sequence: TGTGCCAGCAGCTTACAGGGGGGTGAGCAGTTCTTC. It encodes CASSLQGGEQFF. Complete variable domain (other parts from reference TRBV7-9 and TRBJ2-1): DTGVSQNPRHKITKRGQNVTFRCDPISEHNRLYWYRQTLGQGPEFLTYFQNEAQLEKSRLLSDRFSAERPKGSFSTLEIQRTEQGDSAMYLCASSLQGGEQFFGPGTRLTVL.

The gene calls are TRBV6-5 and TRBJ1-3; D ambiguous. The germline V and J ends were trimmed by 0 bases and 0 bases, with 9 bases remaining between them. The germline V gene has CDR1 MNHEY and CDR2 SVGAGI. The CDR3 contains 16 residues. CDR3 nucleotide sequence: TGTGCCAGCAGTTACTCCTTGGGGATCTCTGGAAACACCATATATTTT. It codes for CASSYSLGISGNTIYF.

The chain couples TRBV11-2 to TRBJ2-5; D ambiguous. Germline V CDR1 and CDR2: SGHAT, FQNNGV. This CDR3 contains 12 residues. The V and J ends lost 5 bases and 5 bases respectively, with 9 bases between them. CDR3 region: CASSTDRETQYF. CDR3 in DNA: TGTGCCAGCAGCACCGACCGGGAGACCCAGTACTTC. Full variable domain (remainder filled in from reference TRBV11-2 and TRBJ2-5): EAGVAQSPRYKIIEKRQSVAFWCNPISGHATLYWYQQILGQGPKLLIQFQNNGVVDDSQLPKDRFSAERLKGVDSTLKIQPAKLEDSAVYLCASSTDRETQYFGPGTRLLVL.

Concerning this clonotype: Being one base from a much bigger clone, this may be a read error. The genes are TRBV12-3 or TRBV12-4 and TRBJ2-3; 8 positions match TRBD1. Losses at the gene ends were 10 bases for V and 9 bases for J; bases not matched to a gene: 6. The CDR3 covers 11 residues. The chain's CDR3 is CATDRARTQYF. The CDR3 coding sequence is TGTGCCACGGACAGGGCACGGACGCAGTATTTT.

Regarding this clonotype: At one end the junction does not follow the germline gene, possibly because of a read error. The genes are TRBV12-3 or TRBV12-4 and TRBJ2-2, with D perhaps TRBD1 (5 bases). The CDR3 has 14 residues. The CDR3 region has the DNA TGTGACAGCAGTTTAGGCAGGGTCACCGGGGAGCTGTTTTTT. It encodes CDSSLGRVTGELFF.

The chain carries TRBV20-1 and TRBJ2-3; D not resolved. V was trimmed by 5 bases and J by 5 bases, leaving 11 bases between them. This CDR3 spans 12 amino acids. Germline CDR1 and CDR2: DFQATT and SNEGSKA (reference sequence). Written as DNA, the CDR3 is TGCAGTGCTCTCGGCTCGGGAGATACGCAGTATTTT. Its translation: CSALGSGDTQYF.

This clonotype has just a few counts. This chain uses TRBV7-9 with TRBJ2-3; D might be TRBD2 (5 bases). The V gene's germline CDR1 is SEHNR and CDR2 FQNEAQ (reference sequence). The germline V and J ends were trimmed by 8 bases and 4 bases, with 7 bases remaining between them. This CDR3 contains 11 residues. The CDR3 protein is CASGSADTQYF. CDR3 sequence (DNA): TGTGCCAGCGGTAGCGCAGATACGCAGTATTTT.

This clonotype appeared a few times. The genes are TRBV5-1 and TRBJ1-3; no firm D call. The CDR3 spans 16 residues. Trimming stripped 4 bases from V and 0 bases from J, with 14 bases between. From germline, CDR1 is SGHRS and CDR2 YFSETQ. The DNA for the CDR3 is TGCGCCAGCAGCCCGGACGGCCTGAGCTCTGGAAACACCATATATTTT. Translation: CASSPDGLSSGNTIYF.

This clonotype was seen ten or more times. The gene calls are TRBV12-3 or TRBV12-4 and TRBJ2-2; the D gene is possibly TRBD1 (6 bases). Trimming shortened V by 4 bases and J by 6 bases, and 9 bases separated the two germline ends. CDR3 length equals 13 residues. The CDR3 protein is CASSYRAPGELFF. For the CDR3, the DNA is TGTGCCAGCAGTTACAGGGCCCCCGGGGAGCTGTTTTTT.

This clonotype was observed at least ten times. The chain employs TRBV5-1 and TRBJ2-7; weak D call: TRBD1 (6 bases). Germline CDR1 and CDR2: SGHRS and YFSETQ. The CDR3 is made up of 15 amino acids. Trimming left V 5 bases short and J 5 bases short, with 20 bases between. The CDR3: CASRRLPGHLDEQYF. CDR3 coding DNA: TGCGCCAGCAGGCGACTGCCGGGACACCTCGACGAGCAGTACTTC.

V gene TRBV6-2 or TRBV6-3 combines with J gene TRBJ2-5; TRBD2 agrees at 10 bases. This CDR3 is built from 13 residues. Germline V CDR1 and CDR2: MNHEY, SVGEGT. The DNA of the CDR3 is TGTGGCGCCCAGCGGGGGGGTGCGGAGACCCAGTACTTC. Translation gives CGAQRGGAETQYF.

This clonotype was counted only a few times. The chain combines TRBV2 with TRBJ2-3; D is possibly TRBD1 or TRBD2 (5 bases each). Germline V gene lookup returns CDR1 SNHLY and CDR2 FYNNEI. The CDR3 has 15 amino acids. The germline V and J ends were trimmed by 6 bases and 2 bases, with 15 bases remaining between them. Here the CDR3 DNA reads TGTGCCAGCAGCCGACGTGCCGGGGCCACAGATACGCAGTATTTT. It codes for CASSRRAGATDTQYF. The full variable domain, rest sourced from reference TRBV2 and TRBJ2-3, is EPEVTQTPSHQVTQMGQEVILRCVPISNHLYFYWYRQILGQKVEFLVSFYNNEISEKSEIFDDQFSVERPDGSNFTLKIRSTKLEDSAMYFCASSRRAGATDTQYFGPGTRLTVL.

The chain recombines TRBV3-1 with TRBJ1-6; D ambiguous. V lost 0 bases to trimming and J lost 7 bases, with 10 bases between them. Germline V gives CDR1 LGHDT, CDR2 YNNKEL (reference sequence). CDR3 length equals 15 residues. Here the CDR3 reads CASSQDGARNSPLHF. CDR3 nucleotides: TGTGCCAGCAGCCAAGACGGCGCTAGGAATTCACCCCTCCACTTT.

This clonotype was seen a handful of times. The chain recombines TRBV19 with TRBJ2-3; no reliable D call. The CDR3 is made up of 13 amino acids. Germline V CDR1 and CDR2: LNHDA, SQIVND (reference sequence). V was shortened by 1 base and J by 5 bases, with 7 bases between the two germline ends. The CDR3 DNA sequence: TGTGCCAGTAGTATAGGGAATCTAGATACGCAGTATTTT. Protein sequence: CASSIGNLDTQYF.